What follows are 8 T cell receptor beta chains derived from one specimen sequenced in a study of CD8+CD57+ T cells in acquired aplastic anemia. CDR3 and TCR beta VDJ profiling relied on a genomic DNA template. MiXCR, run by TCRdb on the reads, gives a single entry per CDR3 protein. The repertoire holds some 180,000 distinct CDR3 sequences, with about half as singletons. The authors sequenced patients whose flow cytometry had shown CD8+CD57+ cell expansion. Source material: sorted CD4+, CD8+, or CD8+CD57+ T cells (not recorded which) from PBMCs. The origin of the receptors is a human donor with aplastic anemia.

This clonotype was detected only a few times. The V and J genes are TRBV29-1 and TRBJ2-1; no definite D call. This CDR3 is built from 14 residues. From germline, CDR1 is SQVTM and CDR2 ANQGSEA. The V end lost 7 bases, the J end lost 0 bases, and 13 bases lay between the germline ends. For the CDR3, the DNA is TGCAGCGCCCCGACGCCGAGCTCCTACAATGAGCAGTTCTTC. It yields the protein CSAPTPSSYNEQFF.

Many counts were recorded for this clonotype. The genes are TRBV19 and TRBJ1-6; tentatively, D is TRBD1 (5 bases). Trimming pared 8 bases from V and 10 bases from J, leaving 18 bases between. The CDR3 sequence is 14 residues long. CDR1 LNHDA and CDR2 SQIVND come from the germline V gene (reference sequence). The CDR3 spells CASSRETARSPLHF. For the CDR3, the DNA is TGTGCCAGTTCGAGGGAGACAGCTAGGTCACCCCTCCACTTT.

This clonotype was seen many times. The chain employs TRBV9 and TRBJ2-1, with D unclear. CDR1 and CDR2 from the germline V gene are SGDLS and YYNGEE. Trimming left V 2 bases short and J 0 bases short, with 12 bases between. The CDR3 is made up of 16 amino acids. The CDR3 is CASSVYTGNSYNEQFF. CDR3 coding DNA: TGTGCCAGCAGCGTCTACACCGGAAACTCCTACAATGAGCAGTTCTTC.

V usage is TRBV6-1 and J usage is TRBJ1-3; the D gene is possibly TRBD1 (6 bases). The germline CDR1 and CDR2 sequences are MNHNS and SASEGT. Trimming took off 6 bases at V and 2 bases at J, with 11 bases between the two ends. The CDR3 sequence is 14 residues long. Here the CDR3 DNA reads TGTGCCAGCAGGGAGGGGGGAGCTGGAAACACCATATATTTT. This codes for CASREGGAGNTIYF.

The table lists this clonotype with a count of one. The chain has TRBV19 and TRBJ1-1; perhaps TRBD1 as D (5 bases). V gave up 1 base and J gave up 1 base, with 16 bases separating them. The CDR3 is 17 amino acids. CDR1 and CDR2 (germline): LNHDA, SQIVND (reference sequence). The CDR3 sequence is CASSIGRGSVANTEAFF. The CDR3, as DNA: TGTGCCAGTAGTATAGGAAGGGGATCCGTGGCGAACACTGAAGCTTTCTTT.

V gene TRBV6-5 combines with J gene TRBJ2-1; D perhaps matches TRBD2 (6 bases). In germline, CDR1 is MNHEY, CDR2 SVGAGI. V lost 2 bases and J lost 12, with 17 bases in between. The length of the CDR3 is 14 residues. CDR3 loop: CASSYPVRENGQFF. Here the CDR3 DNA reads TGTGCCAGCAGTTACCCGGTACGGGAGAACGGGCAGTTCTTC.

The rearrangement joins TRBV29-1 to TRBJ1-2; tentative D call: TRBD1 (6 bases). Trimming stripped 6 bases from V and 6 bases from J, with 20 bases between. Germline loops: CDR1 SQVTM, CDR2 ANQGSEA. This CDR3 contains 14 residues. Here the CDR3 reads CSVGGRGARHGYTF. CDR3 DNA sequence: TGCAGCGTGGGGGGGAGGGGGGCCCGCCATGGCTACACCTTC.

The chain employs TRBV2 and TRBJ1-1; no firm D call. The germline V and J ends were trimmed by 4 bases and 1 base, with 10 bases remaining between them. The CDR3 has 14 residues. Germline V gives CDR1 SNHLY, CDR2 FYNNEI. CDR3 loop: CASSAPVGNTEAFF. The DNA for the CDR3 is TGTGCCAGCAGTGCTCCCGTTGGGAACACTGAAGCTTTCTTT.